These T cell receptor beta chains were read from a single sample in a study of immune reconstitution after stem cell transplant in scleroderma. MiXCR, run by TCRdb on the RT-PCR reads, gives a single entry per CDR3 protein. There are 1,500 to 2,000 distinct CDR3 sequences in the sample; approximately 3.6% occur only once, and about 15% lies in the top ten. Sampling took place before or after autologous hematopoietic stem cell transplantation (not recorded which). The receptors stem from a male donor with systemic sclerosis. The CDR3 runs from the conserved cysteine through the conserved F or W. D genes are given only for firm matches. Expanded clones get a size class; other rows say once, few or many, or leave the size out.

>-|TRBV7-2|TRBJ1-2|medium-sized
CASSLGAGAITNYGYTF
TGTGCCAGCAGCTTAGGGGCAGGGGCGATCACTAACTATGGCTACACCTTC
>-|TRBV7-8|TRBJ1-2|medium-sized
CASSFSVVYGYTF
TGTGCCAGCAGCTTTTCAGTAGTCTATGGCTACACCTTC
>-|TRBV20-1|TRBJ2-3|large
CSASPGGAQATQYF
TGCAGTGCTAGCCCCGGCGGGGCCCAGGCCACGCAGTATTTT
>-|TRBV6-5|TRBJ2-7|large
CASSYSRQGTHEQYF
TGTGCCAGCAGTTACTCGAGGCAGGGCACGCACGAGCAGTACTTC
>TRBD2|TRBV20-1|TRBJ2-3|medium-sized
CSATSGGAVDTQYF
TGCAGTGCTACTAGCGGGGGGGCGGTAGATACGCAGTATTTT
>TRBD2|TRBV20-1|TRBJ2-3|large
CSAGEEGLDTDTQYF
TGCAGTGCTGGAGAGGAGGGACTAGACACAGATACGCAGTATTTT
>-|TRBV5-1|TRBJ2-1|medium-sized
CASSDSGNEQFF
TGCGCCAGCAGCGATTCCGGCAATGAGCAGTTCTTC
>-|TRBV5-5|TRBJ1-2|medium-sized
CASSLFGEKDGYTF
TGTGCCAGCAGCTTGTTCGGGGAAAAGGATGGCTACACCTTC
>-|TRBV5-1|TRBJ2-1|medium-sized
CASSLSGTGEYNEQFF
TGCGCCAGCAGCTTGTCCGGGACGGGGGAGTACAATGAGCAGTTCTTC
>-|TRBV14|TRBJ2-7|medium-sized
CASSLLGTSWEQYF
TGTGCCAGCAGCCTACTCGGGACATCGTGGGAGCAGTACTTC
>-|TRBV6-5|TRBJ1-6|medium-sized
CASRSTNGSPLHF
TGTGCCAGCAGATCAACGAACGGTTCACCCCTCCACTTT
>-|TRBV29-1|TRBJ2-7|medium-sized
CSVVNGGSYEQYF
TGCAGCGTTGTTAACGGAGGCAGCTACGAGCAGTACTTC
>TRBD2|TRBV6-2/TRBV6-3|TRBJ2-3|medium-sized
CASRIAGGTADTQYF
TGTGCCAGCCGAATAGCGGGAGGGACGGCAGATACGCAGTATTTT
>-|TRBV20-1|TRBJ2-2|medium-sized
CSARGTGYTGELFF
TGCAGTGCTAGGGGTACGGGGTACACCGGGGAGCTGTTTTTT
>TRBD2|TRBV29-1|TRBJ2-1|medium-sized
CSVEVQAGGPDEQFF
TGCAGCGTTGAAGTACAAGCGGGGGGGCCTGATGAGCAGTTCTTC
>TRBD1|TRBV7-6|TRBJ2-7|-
CASSLGDRAREQYF
TGTGCCAGCAGCTTGGGGGACAGGGCCAGGGAGCAGTACTTC
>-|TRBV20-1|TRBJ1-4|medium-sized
CSAREATGLNEKLFF
TGCAGTGCCAGAGAAGCTACCGGCCTTAATGAAAAACTGTTTTTT
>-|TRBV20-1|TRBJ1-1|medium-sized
CSARKQGGGTEAFF
TGCAGTGCTAGAAAACAGGGTGGGGGAACTGAAGCTTTCTTT
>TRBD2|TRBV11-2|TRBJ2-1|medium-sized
CASSLGLAGVSSYNEQFF
TGTGCCAGCAGCTTAGGACTAGCGGGGGTGAGCTCCTACAATGAGCAGTTCTTC
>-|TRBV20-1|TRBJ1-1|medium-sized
CSAGGGNTEAFF
TGCAGTGCCGGGGGGGGGAACACTGAAGCTTTCTTT
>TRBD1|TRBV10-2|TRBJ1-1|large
CASGRQGDVMNTEAFF
TGCGCCAGCGGGCGACAGGGGGATGTTATGAACACTGAAGCTTTCTTT
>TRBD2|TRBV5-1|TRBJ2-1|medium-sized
CASKTSGGALYNEQFF
TGCGCCAGCAAAACTAGCGGGGGGGCCCTCTACAATGAGCAGTTCTTC